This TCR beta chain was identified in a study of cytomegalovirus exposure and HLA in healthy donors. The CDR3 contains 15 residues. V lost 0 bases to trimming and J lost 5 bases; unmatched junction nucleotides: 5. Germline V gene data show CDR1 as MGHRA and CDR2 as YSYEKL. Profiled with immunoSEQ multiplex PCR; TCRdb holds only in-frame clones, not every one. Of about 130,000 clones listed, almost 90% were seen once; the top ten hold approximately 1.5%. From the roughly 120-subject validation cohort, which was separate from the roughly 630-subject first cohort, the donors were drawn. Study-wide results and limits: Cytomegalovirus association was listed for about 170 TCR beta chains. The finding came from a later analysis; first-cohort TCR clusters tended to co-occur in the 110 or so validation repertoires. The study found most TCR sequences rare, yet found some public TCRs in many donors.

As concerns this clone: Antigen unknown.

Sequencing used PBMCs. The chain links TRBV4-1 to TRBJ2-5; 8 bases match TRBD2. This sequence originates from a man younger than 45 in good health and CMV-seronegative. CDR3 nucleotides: TGCGCCAGCAGCCAAGAGCCCCGGGGGGGGGAGACCCAGTACTTC. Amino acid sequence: CASSQEPRGGETQYF.